The clone carrying this T cell receptor (beta chain) has just one count. What it binds is unknown. This sample is part of a study of CD8+ T cells in alopecia areata. Study-level findings and limits: Lesional scalp, notably in alopecia totalis/universalis, had clonality above that of normal scalp. Sequence data from scalp samples additionally include resident alphabeta T cells of normal skin.

Samples from alopecia areata patients were lesional scalp punch biopsies and peripheral blood. RNA extraction and reverse transcription yielded cDNA as sequencing template. Using immunoSEQ multiplex PCR, the repertoire was profiled, and TCRdb retains in-frame clones only, with some absent. Of about 100,000 clones in the sample, roughly 55% were seen once. The sequence was obtained from a human donor with alopecia areata. Sequencing was done on a sample of NKG2D-low CD8+ T cells sorted from blood.

CDR3 nucleotide sequence: TGCGCCAGCAGCTTGGGACTAGCGGGAGATAATGAGCAGTTCTTC. Protein: CASSLGLAGDNEQFF. V usage is TRBV4-1 and J usage is TRBJ2-1; 14 positions match TRBD2. Germline CDR1 is MGHRA and CDR2 is YSYEKL. V shed 5 bases and J 7 bases; nucleotides not matched to a gene: 4. This CDR3 spans 15 amino acids.